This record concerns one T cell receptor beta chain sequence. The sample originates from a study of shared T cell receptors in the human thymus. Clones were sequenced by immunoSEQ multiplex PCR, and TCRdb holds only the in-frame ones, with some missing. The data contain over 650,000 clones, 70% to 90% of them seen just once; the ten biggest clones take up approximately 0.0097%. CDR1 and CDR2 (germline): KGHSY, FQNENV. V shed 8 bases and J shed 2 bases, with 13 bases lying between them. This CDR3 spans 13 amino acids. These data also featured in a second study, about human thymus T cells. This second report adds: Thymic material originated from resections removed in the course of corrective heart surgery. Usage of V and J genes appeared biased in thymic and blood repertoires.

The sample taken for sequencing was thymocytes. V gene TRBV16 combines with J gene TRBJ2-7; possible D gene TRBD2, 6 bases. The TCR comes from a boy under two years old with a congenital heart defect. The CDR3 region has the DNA TGTGCCAGCGGGGAAAGGAGGGCCTACGAGCAGTACTTC. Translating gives CASGERRAYEQYF. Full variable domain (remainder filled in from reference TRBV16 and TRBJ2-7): GEEVAQTPKHLVRGEGQKAKLYCAPIKGHSYVFWYQQVLKNEFKFLISFQNENVFDETGMPKERFSAKCLPNSPCSLEIQATKLEDSAVYFCASGERRAYEQYFGPGTRLTVT.